This TCR beta chain came from a study of CD4 T cells in relation to SARS-CoV-2 and coronaviruses. The wider study: Negative control cultures got HIV-1 Nef peptides or no peptide.

The CDR3 totals 11 residues. V was trimmed by 5 bases and J by 8 bases, leaving 9 bases between them. The germline CDR1 and CDR2 sequences are MNHEY and SVGEGT. Clones were read by immunoSEQ multiplex PCR, and TCRdb kept only the in-frame ones, dropping some. The sample contains about 26,000 clones, roughly 80% of which appear only once. In this sample, this clone turned up a few times. The antigen is unknown. CD4+ T cells from unexposed donors were obtained before the COVID-19 pandemic (2011-2018). After about 10 days of culture, CD4+ T cells were isolated. Study-level points and caveats: Monoreactive clones expanded significantly more to SARS-CoV-2 than crossreactive clones did.

The sequence came from a human donor in good health. The chain carries TRBV6-2 or TRBV6-3 and TRBJ1-2, with D uncertain. The specimen was CD4+ T cells from PBMCs, cultured in vitro. Here the CDR3 DNA reads TGTGCCAGCAGTATAAGTTGGGGCTACACCTTC. It encodes CASSISWGYTF.